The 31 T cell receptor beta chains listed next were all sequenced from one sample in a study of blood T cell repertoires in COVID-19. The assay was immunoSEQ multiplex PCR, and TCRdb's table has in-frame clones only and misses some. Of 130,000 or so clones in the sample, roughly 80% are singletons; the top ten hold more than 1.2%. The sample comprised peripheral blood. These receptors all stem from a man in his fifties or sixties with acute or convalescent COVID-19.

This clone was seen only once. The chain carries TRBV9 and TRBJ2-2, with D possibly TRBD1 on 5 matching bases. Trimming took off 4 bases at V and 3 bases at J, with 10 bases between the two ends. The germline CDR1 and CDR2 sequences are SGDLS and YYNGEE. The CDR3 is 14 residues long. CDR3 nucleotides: TGTGCCAGCAGCCCCGGACAACACACCGGGGAGCTGTTTTTT. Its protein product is CASSPGQHTGELFF.

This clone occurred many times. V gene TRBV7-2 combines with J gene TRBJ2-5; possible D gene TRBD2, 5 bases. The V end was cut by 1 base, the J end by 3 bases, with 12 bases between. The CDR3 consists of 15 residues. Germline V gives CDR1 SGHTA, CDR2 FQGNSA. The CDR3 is CASSLGPGVEETQYF. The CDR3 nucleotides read TGTGCCAGCAGCTTAGGACCCGGGGTCGAAGAGACCCAGTACTTC.

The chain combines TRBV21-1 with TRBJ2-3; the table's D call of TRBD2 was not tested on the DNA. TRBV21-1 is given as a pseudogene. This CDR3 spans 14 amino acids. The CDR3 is CASSTSGGSDTQYF. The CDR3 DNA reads TGTGCCAGCAGCACGAGCGGGGGCTCAGATACGCAGTATTTT.

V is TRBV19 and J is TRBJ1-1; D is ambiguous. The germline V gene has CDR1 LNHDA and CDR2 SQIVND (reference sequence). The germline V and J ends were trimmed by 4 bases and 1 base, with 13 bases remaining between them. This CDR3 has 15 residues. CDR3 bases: TGTGCCAGTAGTACCTTGATGGGAGCGAACACTGAAGCTTTCTTT. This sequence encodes CASSTLMGANTEAFF.

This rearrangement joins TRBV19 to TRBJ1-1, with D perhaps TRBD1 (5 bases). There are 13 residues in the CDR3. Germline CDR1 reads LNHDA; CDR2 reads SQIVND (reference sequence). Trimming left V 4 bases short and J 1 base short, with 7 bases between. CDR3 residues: CASSNQGNTEAFF. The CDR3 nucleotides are TGTGCCAGTAGTAACCAGGGGAACACTGAAGCTTTCTTT. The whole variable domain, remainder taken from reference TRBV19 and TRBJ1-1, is DGGITQSPKYLFRKEGQNVTLSCEQNLNHDAMYWYRQDPGQGLRLIYYSQIVNDFQKGDIAEGYSVSREKKESFPLTVTSAQKNPTAFYLCASSNQGNTEAFFGQGTRLTVV.

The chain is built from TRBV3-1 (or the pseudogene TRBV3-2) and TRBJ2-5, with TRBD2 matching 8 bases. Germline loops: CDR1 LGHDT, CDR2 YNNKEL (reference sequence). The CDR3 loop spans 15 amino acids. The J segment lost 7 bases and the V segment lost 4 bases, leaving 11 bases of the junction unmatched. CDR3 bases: TGTGCCAGCAGCCCTCTCGGGGGGGGCCACGGGACCCAGTACTTC. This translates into CASSPLGGGHGTQYF.

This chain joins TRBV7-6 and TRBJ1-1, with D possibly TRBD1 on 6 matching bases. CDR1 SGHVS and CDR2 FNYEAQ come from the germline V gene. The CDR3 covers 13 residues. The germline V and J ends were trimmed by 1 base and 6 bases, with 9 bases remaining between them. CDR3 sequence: CASSLEGGAEAFF. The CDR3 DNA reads TGTGCCAGCAGCTTAGAGGGGGGGGCTGAAGCTTTCTTT. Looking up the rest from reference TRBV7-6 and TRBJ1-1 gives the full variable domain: GAGVSQSPRYKVTKRGQDVALRCDPISGHVSLYWYRQALGQGPEFLTYFNYEAQQDKSGLPNDRFSAERPEGSISTLTIQRTEQRDSAMYRCASSLEGGAEAFFGQGTRLTVV.

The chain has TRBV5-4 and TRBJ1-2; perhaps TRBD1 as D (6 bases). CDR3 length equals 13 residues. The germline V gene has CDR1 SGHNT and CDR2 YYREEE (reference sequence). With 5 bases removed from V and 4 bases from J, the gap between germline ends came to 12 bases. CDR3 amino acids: CASSTDSRYGYTF. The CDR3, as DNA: TGTGCCAGCAGTACGGACAGCCGCTATGGCTACACCTTC.

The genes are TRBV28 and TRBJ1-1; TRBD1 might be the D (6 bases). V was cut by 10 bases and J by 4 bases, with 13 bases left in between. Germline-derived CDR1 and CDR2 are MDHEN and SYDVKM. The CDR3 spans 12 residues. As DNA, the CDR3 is TGTGCCACCGACAGGCGCGGCACTGAAGCTTTCTTT. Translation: CATDRRGTEAFF.

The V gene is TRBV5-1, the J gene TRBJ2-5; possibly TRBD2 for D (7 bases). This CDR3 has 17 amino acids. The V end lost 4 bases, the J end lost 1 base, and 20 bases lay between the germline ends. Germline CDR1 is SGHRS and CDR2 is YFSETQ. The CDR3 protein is CASSVGTGRGTQETQYF. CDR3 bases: TGCGCCAGCAGCGTGGGAACAGGGAGGGGGACCCAAGAGACCCAGTACTTC.

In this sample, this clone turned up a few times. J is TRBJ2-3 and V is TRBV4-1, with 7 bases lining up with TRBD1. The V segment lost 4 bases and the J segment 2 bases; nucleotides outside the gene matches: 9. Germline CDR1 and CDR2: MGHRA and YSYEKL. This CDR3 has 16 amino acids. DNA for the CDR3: TGCGCCAGCAGCCCCCGACAGGGCTACTCCACAGATACGCAGTATTTT. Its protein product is CASSPRQGYSTDTQYF.

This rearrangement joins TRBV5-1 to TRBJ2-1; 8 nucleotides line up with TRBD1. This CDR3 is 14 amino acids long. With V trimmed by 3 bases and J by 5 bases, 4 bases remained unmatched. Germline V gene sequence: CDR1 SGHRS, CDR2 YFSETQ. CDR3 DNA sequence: TGCGCCAGCAGCTCGACAGGGGCCCACAATGAGCAGTTCTTC. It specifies CASSSTGAHNEQFF.

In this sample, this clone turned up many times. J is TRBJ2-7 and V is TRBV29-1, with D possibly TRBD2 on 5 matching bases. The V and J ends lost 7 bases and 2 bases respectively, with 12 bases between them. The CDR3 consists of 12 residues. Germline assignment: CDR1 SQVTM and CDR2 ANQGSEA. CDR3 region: CSAGVGTYEQYF. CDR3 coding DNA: TGCAGCGCCGGAGTCGGGACCTACGAGCAGTACTTC.

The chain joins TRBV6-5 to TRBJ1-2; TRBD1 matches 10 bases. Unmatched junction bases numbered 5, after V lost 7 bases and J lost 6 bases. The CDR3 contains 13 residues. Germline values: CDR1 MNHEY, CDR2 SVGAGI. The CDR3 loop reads CASTRQGADGYTF. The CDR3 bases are TGTGCCAGCACCCGACAGGGGGCGGATGGCTACACCTTC.

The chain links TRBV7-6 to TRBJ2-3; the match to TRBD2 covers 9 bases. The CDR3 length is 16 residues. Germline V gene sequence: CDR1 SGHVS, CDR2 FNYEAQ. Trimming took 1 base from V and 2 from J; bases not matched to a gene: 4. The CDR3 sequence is CASSLGSGSFTDTQYF. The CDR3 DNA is TGTGCCAGCAGCTTAGGTAGCGGGAGTTTCACAGATACGCAGTATTTT.

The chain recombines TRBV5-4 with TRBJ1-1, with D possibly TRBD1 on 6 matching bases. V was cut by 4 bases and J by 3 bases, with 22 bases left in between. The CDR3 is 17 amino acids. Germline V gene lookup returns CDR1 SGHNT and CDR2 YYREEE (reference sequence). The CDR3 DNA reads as TGTGCCAGCAGCCCGTTTAGGGGGGGCGGGGTGGACACTGAAGCTTTCTTT. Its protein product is CASSPFRGGGVDTEAFF.

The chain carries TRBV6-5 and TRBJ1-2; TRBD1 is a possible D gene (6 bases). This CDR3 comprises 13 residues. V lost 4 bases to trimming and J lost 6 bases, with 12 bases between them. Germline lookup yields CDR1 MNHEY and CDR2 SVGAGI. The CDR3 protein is CASSWDTQDGYTF. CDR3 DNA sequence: TGTGCCAGCAGTTGGGACACGCAGGATGGCTACACCTTC.

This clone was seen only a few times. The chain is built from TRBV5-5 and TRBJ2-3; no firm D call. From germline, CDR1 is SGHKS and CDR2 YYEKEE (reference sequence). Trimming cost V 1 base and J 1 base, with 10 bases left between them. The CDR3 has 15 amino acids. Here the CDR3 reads CASSLRVVGTDTQYF. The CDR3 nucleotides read TGTGCCAGCAGCTTGCGGGTAGTAGGCACAGATACGCAGTATTTT.

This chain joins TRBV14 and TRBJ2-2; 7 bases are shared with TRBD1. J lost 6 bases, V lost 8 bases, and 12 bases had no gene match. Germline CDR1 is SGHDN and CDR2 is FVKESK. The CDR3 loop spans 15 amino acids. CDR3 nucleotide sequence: TGTGCCAGCGCCTTACCCCCGACAGGGCCCGGGGAGCTGTTTTTT. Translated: CASALPPTGPGELFF. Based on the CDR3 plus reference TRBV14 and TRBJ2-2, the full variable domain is EAGVTQFPSHSVIEKGQTVTLRCDPISGHDNLYWYRRVMGKEIKFLLHFVKESKQDESGMPNNRFLAERTGGTYSTLKVQPAELEDSGVYFCASALPPTGPGELFFGEGSRLTVL.

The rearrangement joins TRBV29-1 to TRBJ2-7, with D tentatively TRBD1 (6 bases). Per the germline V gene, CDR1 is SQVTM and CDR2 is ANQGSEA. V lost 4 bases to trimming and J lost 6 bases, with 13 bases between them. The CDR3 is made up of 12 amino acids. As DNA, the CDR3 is TGCAGCGTTGTAAGGACAGAGGGCGAGCAGTACTTC. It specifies CSVVRTEGEQYF.

CDR3 loop: CASSPRGSTDTQYF. The DNA of the CDR3 is TGTGCCAGCTCACCACGAGGAAGCACAGATACGCAGTATTTT. The J gene is TRBJ2-3, the V gene TRBV18, with D unclear. Germline CDR1 KGHSH, CDR2 LQKENI. V lost 1 base and J lost 0, with 5 bases in between. The CDR3 spans 14 residues.

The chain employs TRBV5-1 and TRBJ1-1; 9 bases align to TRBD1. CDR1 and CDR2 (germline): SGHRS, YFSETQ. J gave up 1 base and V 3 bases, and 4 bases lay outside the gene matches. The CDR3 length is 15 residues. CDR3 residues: CASSYTGGSNTEAFF. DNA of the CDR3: TGCGCCAGCAGCTATACAGGGGGCTCGAACACTGAAGCTTTCTTT.

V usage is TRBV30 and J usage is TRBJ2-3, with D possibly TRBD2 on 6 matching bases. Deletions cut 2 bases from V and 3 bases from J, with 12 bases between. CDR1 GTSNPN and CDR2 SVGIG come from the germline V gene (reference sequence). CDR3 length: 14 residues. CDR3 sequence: CAWSPSGTTDTQYF. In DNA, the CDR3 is TGTGCCTGGAGTCCCTCGGGGACTACAGATACGCAGTATTTT. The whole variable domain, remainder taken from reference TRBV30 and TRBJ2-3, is SQTIHQWPATLVQPVGSPLSLECTVEGTSNPNLYWYRQAAGRGLQLLFYSVGIGQISSEVPQNLSASRPQDRQFILSSKKLLLSDSGFYLCAWSPSGTTDTQYFGPGTRLTVL.

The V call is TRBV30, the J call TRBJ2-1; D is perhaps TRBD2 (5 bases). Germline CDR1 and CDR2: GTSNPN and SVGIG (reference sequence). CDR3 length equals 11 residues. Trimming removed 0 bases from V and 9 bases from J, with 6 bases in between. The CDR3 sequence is CAWSVGLEQFF. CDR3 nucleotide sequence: TGTGCCTGGAGTGTAGGACTTGAGCAGTTCTTC. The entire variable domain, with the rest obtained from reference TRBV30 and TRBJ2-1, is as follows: SQTIHQWPATLVQPVGSPLSLECTVEGTSNPNLYWYRQAAGRGLQLLFYSVGIGQISSEVPQNLSASRPQDRQFILSSKKLLLSDSGFYLCAWSVGLEQFFGPGTRLTVL.

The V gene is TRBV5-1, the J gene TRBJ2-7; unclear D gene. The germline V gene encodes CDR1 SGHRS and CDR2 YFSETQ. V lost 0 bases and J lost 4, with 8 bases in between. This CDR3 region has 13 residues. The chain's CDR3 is CASSLVEAYEQYF. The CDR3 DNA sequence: TGCGCCAGCAGCTTGGTCGAGGCTTACGAGCAGTACTTC.

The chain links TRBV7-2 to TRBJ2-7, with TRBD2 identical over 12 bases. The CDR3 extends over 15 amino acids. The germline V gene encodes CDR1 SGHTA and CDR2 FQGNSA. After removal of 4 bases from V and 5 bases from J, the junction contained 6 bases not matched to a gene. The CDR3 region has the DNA TGTGCCAGCAGCTCCGGACTAGCGGGATACAACGAGCAGTACTTC. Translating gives CASSSGLAGYNEQYF.

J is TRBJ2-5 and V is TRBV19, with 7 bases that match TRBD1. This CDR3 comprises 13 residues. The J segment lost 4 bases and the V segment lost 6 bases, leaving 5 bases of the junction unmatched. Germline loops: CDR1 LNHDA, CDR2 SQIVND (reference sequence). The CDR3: CASSEQGSETQYF. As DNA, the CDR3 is TGTGCCAGTAGCGAACAGGGGTCAGAGACCCAGTACTTC.

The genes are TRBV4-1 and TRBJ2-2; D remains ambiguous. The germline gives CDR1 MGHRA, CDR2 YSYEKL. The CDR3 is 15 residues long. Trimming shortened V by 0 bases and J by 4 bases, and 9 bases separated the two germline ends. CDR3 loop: CASSQDGGVTGELFF. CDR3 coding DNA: TGCGCCAGCAGCCAAGATGGCGGAGTCACCGGGGAGCTGTTTTTT.

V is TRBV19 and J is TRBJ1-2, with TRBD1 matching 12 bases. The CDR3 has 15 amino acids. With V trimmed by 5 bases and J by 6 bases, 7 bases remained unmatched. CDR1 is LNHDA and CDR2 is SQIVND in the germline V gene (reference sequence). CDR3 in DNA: TGTGCCAGTAGTGATCCGGGACAGGGGGCGCATGGCTACACCTTC. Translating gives CASSDPGQGAHGYTF.

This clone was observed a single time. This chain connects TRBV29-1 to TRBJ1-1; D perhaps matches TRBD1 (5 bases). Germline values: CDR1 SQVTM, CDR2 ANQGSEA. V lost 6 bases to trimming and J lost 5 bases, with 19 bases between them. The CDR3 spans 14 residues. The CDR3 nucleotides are TGCAGCGTGGCAGGGTCGAAGGGAGGGACTGAAGCTTTCTTT. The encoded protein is CSVAGSKGGTEAFF.

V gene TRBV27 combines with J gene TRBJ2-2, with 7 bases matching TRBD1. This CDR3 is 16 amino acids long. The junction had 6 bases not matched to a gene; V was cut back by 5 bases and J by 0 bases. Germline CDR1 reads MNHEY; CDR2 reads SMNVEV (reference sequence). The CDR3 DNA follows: TGTGCCAGCAGTCCACCCGGGACAGCGAACACCGGGGAGCTGTTTTTT. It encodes CASSPPGTANTGELFF.